The 11 T cell receptor beta chains presented below share a single source sample, sequenced in a study of vaccination and CD4 T cells after COVID-19. Antigen specificity for these receptors is unknown. The treatment is: roughly 11-day PBMC culture with coronavirus spike peptide pools or control peptides (ViraFEST assay). An Oncomine TCR Beta short-read assay was used to sequence the DNA from cultured CD4+ T cells. Each CDR3 protein gets one entry after TCRdb re-called the PCR reads with MiXCR. The sample holds roughly 28,000 distinct CDR3 sequences, 50% seen once. Source: CD4+ T cells from blood, cultured in vitro, taken before SARS-CoV-2 vaccination. Every receptor here comes from a human donor who received a COVID-19 vaccine.

This chain uses TRBV6-9 with TRBJ1-6; no clear D gene. CDR1 is MNHGY, CDR2 SVAAGI, per germline. The V end was cut by 6 bases, the J end by 8 bases, with 8 bases between. The CDR3 consists of 12 residues. CDR3 loop: CASSSGDSPLHF. Here the CDR3 DNA reads TGTGCCAGCAGCAGCGGGGATTCACCCCTCCACTTT.

The chain is built from TRBV5-1 and TRBJ2-5; TRBD2 is a possible D gene (5 bases). V was shortened by 4 bases and J by 4 bases, with 23 bases between the two germline ends. Germline CDR1 SGHRS, CDR2 YFSETQ. CDR3 length equals 17 residues. The CDR3 spells CASSTQRIGGEGETQYF. The CDR3 DNA reads TGCGCCAGCAGCACCCAGAGGATTGGAGGAGAAGGAGAGACCCAGTACTTC.

The chain is built from TRBV29-1 and TRBJ1-2; D is possibly TRBD1 (6 bases). Looked up from germline, CDR1 is SQVTM and CDR2 is ANQGSEA. Trimming removed 7 bases from V and 1 base from J, with 16 bases in between. This CDR3 spans 14 amino acids. CDR3 region: CSAWRRQDNYGYTF. The DNA for the CDR3 is TGCAGCGCCTGGAGAAGACAGGATAACTATGGCTACACCTTC.

J is TRBJ1-1 and V is TRBV5-5, with 7 bases aligning to TRBD1. Germline CDR1 reads SGHKS; CDR2 reads YYEKEE (reference sequence). The CDR3 is made up of 15 amino acids. Germline trimming cut 0 bases from V and 6 bases from J; bases unmatched to any gene: 8. The CDR3 DNA reads as TGTGCCAGCAGCTTGGCCAGGGGGTTCAGCGCTGAAGCTTTCTTT. It specifies CASSLARGFSAEAFF.

This chain uses TRBV7-6 with TRBJ1-6, with 7 positions matching TRBD1. The germline V gene has CDR1 SGHVS and CDR2 FNYEAQ. V shed 2 bases, J shed 6 bases, and the junction held 4 bases outside the gene matches. The CDR3 contains 15 residues. CDR3 DNA: TGTGCCAGCAGCTTAAGAGGGGGCGGTAATTCACCCCTCCACTTT. It specifies CASSLRGGGNSPLHF.

The J gene is TRBJ2-2, the V gene TRBV27; D perhaps matches TRBD2 (5 bases). The V end was cut by 5 bases, the J end by 6 bases, with 22 bases between. The CDR3 contains 17 residues. Germline CDR1 reads MNHEY; CDR2 reads SMNVEV (reference sequence). This CDR3 is CASSPLLRHTGAGELFF. The CDR3 nucleotides are TGTGCCAGCAGTCCCTTACTCCGACACACCGGGGCCGGGGAGCTGTTTTTT.

This clonotype was counted once. The J gene is TRBJ2-7, the V gene TRBV4-1, with a possible D match to TRBD2 (7 bases). Trimming stripped 0 bases from V and 0 bases from J, with 18 bases between. The CDR3 is 18 amino acids. CDR1 is MGHRA, CDR2 YSYEKL, per germline. The CDR3 DNA reads TGCGCCAGCAGCCAAGACCCGGGGGGCCTGGGGGACTCCTACGAGCAGTACTTC. Protein product: CASSQDPGGLGDSYEQYF.

The chain uses TRBV19 and TRBJ2-5; D ambiguous. V lost 4 bases and J lost 2, with 8 bases in between. Germline CDR1 LNHDA, CDR2 SQIVND (reference sequence). The CDR3 has 13 residues. The CDR3 region is CASSNALQETQYF. DNA of the CDR3: TGTGCCAGTAGTAACGCCCTACAAGAGACCCAGTACTTC.

This clonotype appeared a few times. CDR3 loop: CATSSDFWRTEAFF. CDR3 bases: TGTGCCACCAGCAGCGACTTTTGGAGGACTGAAGCTTTCTTT. The V call is TRBV15, the J call TRBJ1-1; D is unclear. Per the germline V gene, CDR1 is LNHNV and CDR2 is YYDKDF (reference sequence). CDR3 length: 14 amino acids. Trimming cost V 3 bases and J 5 bases, with 13 bases left between them.

With respect to this clonotype: One junction end disagrees with the germline gene, perhaps due to a read error. CDR3: CASSVDAQGSKIF. The CDR3 nucleotides are TGTGCCAGCAGCGTAGATGCACAGGGGAGTAAAATCTTC. The chain has TRBV9 and TRBJ1-2, with TRBD1 identical over 7 bases. This CDR3 region has 13 residues. The germline V gene has CDR1 SGDLS and CDR2 YYNGEE.

This clonotype was seen more than once but under ten times. This sequence joins TRBV6-1 and TRBJ1-6; 8 bases map to TRBD1. The CDR3 totals 15 residues. Per germline, CDR1 MNHNS and CDR2 SASEGT. V shed 7 bases and J 8 bases; nucleotides not matched to a gene: 10. The CDR3 loop is CASNPDREVDSPLHF. CDR3 coding DNA: TGTGCCAGCAATCCGGACAGGGAGGTGGATTCACCCCTCCACTTT.